One sample yielded the 10 T cell receptor beta chains listed below, sequenced in a study of human T cells and chemical hapten exposure. Via MiXCR, TCRdb re-called the RACE reads, giving one row per CDR3 protein. The sample has 380,000 or so distinct CDR3 sequences; nearly 5% are singletons. Time point defined: patch test 1, 2 weeks after DPC sensitization. Noted treatment: therapeutic diphenylcyclopropenone sensitization with weekly scalp DPC. The source was whole blood, collected in connection with sensitization to the hapten diphenylcyclopropenone (DPC). The receptors stem from a woman between 45 and 60 years old with alopecia areata. Some clones in this sample may be carry-over from other donors' samples.

About this clonotype itself: One base away lies a much larger clone, so this may be a sequencing read error. The chain is built from TRBV5-4 and TRBJ2-1, with D perhaps TRBD2 (5 bases). This CDR3 is 16 amino acids long. From germline, CDR1 is SGHNT and CDR2 YYREEE (reference sequence). Trimming pared 4 bases from V and 1 base from J, leaving 15 bases between. The CDR3 reads CASSSRRRASYNEQFF. The DNA for the CDR3 is TGTGCCAGCAGCAGCAGGAGGCGAGCGTCCTACAATGAGCAGTTCTTC.

This clonotype was counted a few times. V is TRBV6-5 and J is TRBJ2-7, with D possibly TRBD2 on 5 matching bases. Trimming cost V 6 bases and J 6 bases, with 18 bases left between them. This CDR3 has 14 amino acids. Germline assignment: CDR1 MNHEY and CDR2 SVGAGI. The CDR3 region has the DNA TGTGCCAGCAGGGCGGGTCAACTATTGCGCGAGCAGTACTTC. It yields the protein CASRAGQLLREQYF.

This clonotype was seen at least ten times. The chain is built from TRBV18 and TRBJ2-3; TRBD2 matches at 9 bases. J gave up 6 bases and V 3 bases, and 4 bases lay outside the gene matches. Germline V gene data show CDR1 as KGHSH and CDR2 as LQKENI. CDR3 size: 14 residues. CDR3 residues: CASSPLAGVDTQYF. The CDR3 DNA sequence: TGTGCCAGCTCACCTTTAGCGGGAGTGGATACGCAGTATTTT.

This clonotype was seen ten or more times. The rearrangement links TRBV28 to TRBJ1-1, with 10 bases matching TRBD1. This CDR3 has 13 residues. Germline assignment: CDR1 MDHEN and CDR2 SYDVKM. V shed 1 base and J 11 bases; nucleotides not matched to a gene: 4. In nucleotides, the CDR3 is TGTGCCAGCAGTTTATTCCCGGGACAGGGGGCTTTCTTT. Encoded protein: CASSLFPGQGAFF.

There are many counts of this clonotype. The chain has TRBV29-1 and TRBJ2-3; 8 bases agree with TRBD1. The CDR3 has 12 amino acids. The V gene end was trimmed by 4 bases and the J gene end by 3 bases; junction bases not matched to a gene: 0. The germline V gene encodes CDR1 SQVTM and CDR2 ANQGSEA. The CDR3 here is CSVGQGTDTQYF. In nucleotides, the CDR3 is TGCAGCGTTGGACAGGGGACAGATACGCAGTATTTT.

The chain employs TRBV6-5 and TRBJ1-5, with 10 bases matching TRBD1. Unmatched junction bases numbered 10, after V lost 8 bases and J lost 6 bases. CDR1 MNHEY and CDR2 SVGAGI come from the germline V gene. The CDR3 runs 15 residues. The CDR3 bases are TGTGCCAGCTCTAGGACAGGGGGACGGGGTCAGCCCCAGCATTTT. Protein product: CASSRTGGRGQPQHF.

This clonotype was recorded many times. J is TRBJ2-7 and V is TRBV14; 8 bases align to TRBD1. The CDR3 totals 13 residues. The junction had 2 bases not matched to a gene; V was cut back by 4 bases and J by 3 bases. Germline CDR1 reads SGHDN; CDR2 reads FVKESK. The CDR3 DNA is TGTGCCAGCAGCCCAGGGGGCGGCTACGAGCAGTACTTC. Translated: CASSPGGGYEQYF. Looking up the rest from reference TRBV14 and TRBJ2-7 gives the full variable domain: EAGVTQFPSHSVIEKGQTVTLRCDPISGHDNLYWYRRVMGKEIKFLLHFVKESKQDESGMPNNRFLAERTGGTYSTLKVQPAELEDSGVYFCASSPGGGYEQYFGPGTRLTVT.

This clonotype has a handful of counts. The V gene is TRBV5-1, the J gene TRBJ1-6; TRBD1 might be the D (6 bases). The CDR3 is made up of 22 amino acids. Per germline, CDR1 SGHRS and CDR2 YFSETQ. Trimming took off 1 base at V and 0 bases at J, with 26 bases between the two ends. CDR3 in amino acids: CASSLYPGARGAASSYNSPLHF. CDR3 coding DNA: TGCGCCAGCAGCTTGTATCCAGGGGCCCGCGGAGCGGCCAGCTCCTATAATTCACCCCTCCACTTT.

This clonotype was detected many times. The rearrangement joins TRBV20-1 to TRBJ2-7, with TRBD2 matching 9 bases. Germline-derived CDR1 and CDR2 are DFQATT and SNEGSKA (reference sequence). Trimming removed 5 bases from V and 4 bases from J; junction bases left unmatched: 6. The CDR3 covers 13 residues. CDR3 nucleotide sequence: TGCAGTGCTTACAACAGCGGGAGGTACGAGCAGTACTTC. This codes for CSAYNSGRYEQYF.

The gene calls are TRBV29-1 and TRBJ2-1, with unresolved D. Per germline, CDR1 SQVTM and CDR2 ANQGSEA. Between the trimmed V and J ends, which lost 0 bases and 4 bases, there was a span of 10 bases. The CDR3 is made up of 14 amino acids. The CDR3 loop is CSVEDFEQYNEQFF. The CDR3 region has the DNA TGCAGCGTTGAAGATTTCGAGCAGTACAATGAGCAGTTCTTC.